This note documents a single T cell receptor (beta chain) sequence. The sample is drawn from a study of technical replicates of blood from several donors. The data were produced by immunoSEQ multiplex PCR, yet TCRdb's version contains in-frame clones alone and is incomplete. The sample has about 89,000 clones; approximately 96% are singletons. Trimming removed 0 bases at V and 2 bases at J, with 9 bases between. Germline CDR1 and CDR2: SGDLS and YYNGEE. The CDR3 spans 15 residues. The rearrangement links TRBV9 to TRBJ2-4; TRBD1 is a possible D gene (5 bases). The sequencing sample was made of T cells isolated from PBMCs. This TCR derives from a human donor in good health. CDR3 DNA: TGTGCCAGCAGCGTAGGGGGCAGTTCCAAAAACATTCAGTACTTC. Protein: CASSVGGSSKNIQYF.